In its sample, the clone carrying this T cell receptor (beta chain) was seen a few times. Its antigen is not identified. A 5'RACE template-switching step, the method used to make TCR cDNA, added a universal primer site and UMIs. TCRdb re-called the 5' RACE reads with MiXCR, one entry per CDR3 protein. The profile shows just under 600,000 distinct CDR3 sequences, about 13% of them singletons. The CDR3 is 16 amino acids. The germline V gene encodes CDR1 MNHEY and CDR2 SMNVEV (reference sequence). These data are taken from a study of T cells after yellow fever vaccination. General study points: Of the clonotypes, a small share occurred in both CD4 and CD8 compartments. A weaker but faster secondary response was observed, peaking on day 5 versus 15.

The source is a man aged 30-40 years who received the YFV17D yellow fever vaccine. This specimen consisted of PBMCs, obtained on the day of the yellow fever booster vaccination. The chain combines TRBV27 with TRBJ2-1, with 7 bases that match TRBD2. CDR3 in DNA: TGTGCTCGTCTTGGGGGGGTGGGCCACTCCTACAATGAGCAGTTCTTC. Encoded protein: CARLGGVGHSYNEQFF.